The TCR beta chain under discussion was sequenced for a study of T cell repertoires in cytomegalovirus infection. The overall study: In public TCR beta signatures, there were indications of both CMV infection and matching HLA type.

The V gene end was trimmed by 5 bases and the J gene end by 5 bases; junction bases not matched to a gene: 6. The length of the CDR3 is 16 residues. Per germline, CDR1 SGHTA and CDR2 FQGNSA. Study findings and constraints: There were carriers of CMV plus the relevant HLA, and cumulative public TCR beta family frequency identified them. The ex vivo response was dominated by HLA-C-restricted CMV-specific TCR beta clonotypes.

TCRdb re-called the reads with MiXCR, one entry per CDR3 protein. The profile shows 150,000 to 180,000 distinct CDR3 sequences, around 20% of them singletons. About this clonotype itself: The antigen remains unidentified.

The sequence was collected from a human donor in good health (CMV status not recorded). Some clones in this sample may be carry-over from other donors' samples. This chain connects TRBV7-2 to TRBJ2-3; 14 positions match TRBD2. The specimen sequenced was PBMCs. CDR3 residues: CASSPRTSGRKDTQYF. The CDR3 DNA is TGTGCCAGCAGCCCCCGGACTAGCGGGAGGAAAGATACGCAGTATTTT.